These T cell receptor beta chains were read from a single sample in a study of tumor and adjacent non-tumor tissue in lung cancer. A single record per CDR3 protein comes from TCRdb applying MiXCR to the multiplex PCR reads. Of under 95,000 distinct CDR3 sequences listed, approximately 78% are singletons. The specimen was distant non-tumor lung tissue. Receptor source: a man in his sixties with non-small cell lung cancer. CDR3s include the opening cysteine and the closing phenylalanine or tryptophan. Each record gives: clone size, V gene, J gene, D gene, CDR3 DNA, CDR3 protein. The D gene is left open where the match is weak. Clone size is not always given. Where it is, it says once, few, many or a class for expanded clones.

size: .; V: TRBV11-3; J: TRBJ2-5; D: .; DNA: TGTGTCAGCAGCTTTACCTGGGGAGAGACCCAGTACTTC; CDR3: CVSSFTWGETQYF
size: .; V: TRBV11-2; J: TRBJ2-6; D: .; DNA: TGTGTCAGCAGTAATATCTCTCGGGCCAACGTACTGACTTTC; CDR3: CVSSNISRANVLTF
size: .; V: TRBV21-1; J: TRBJ2-7; D: .; DNA: TGTGCCAGCAGCAAATCTGCCTTGCCCCTACTAGCGGGAGGCCCCTACGAGCAGTACTTC; CDR3: CASSKSALPLLAGGPYEQYF
size: .; V: TRBV20-1; J: TRBJ1-6; D: .; DNA: TGCAGTTGCACCTTGACTGGGGCTTCACCCCTCAACTTT; CDR3: CSCTLTGASPLNF
size: .; V: TRBV10-1; J: TRBJ2-1; D: TRBD2; DNA: TGCGCCAGCAGTGGAAATGCAACGGGAGGTTACAATGAGCAGTTCTTC; CDR3: CASSGNATGGYNEQFF
size: .; V: TRBV4-2; J: TRBJ1-2; D: .; DNA: TGTGCCAGCAGCCAGCAGCCCTCAGGCACCAACTATGGCTACATCTTC; CDR3: CASSQQPSGTNYGYIF
size: .; V: TRBV11-2; J: TRBJ2-5; D: TRBD2; DNA: TGTGCCAGCAGTTCTACAACGGGGGGGCCAACGGAGACCCAGTACTTC; CDR3: CASSSTTGGPTETQYF
size: .; V: TRBV11-3; J: TRBJ2-3; D: TRBD1; DNA: TGTGCCATCAGCTTAGTCGCCAGGGGGCGGAGAGATACGCAGTATTTT; CDR3: CAISLVARGRRDTQYF
size: .; V: TRBV6-5; J: TRBJ2-7; D: .; DNA: TGTGCCAGCGGCAATGGGGAAGTCACCCGCTACGAGCAGAAGTTC; CDR3: CASGNGEVTRYEQKF
size: few; V: TRBV11-2; J: TRBJ2-3; D: .; DNA: TGTGCCAGCAGCTCTAAACAGGATAGCACAGATACGCAGTATTTT; CDR3: CASSSKQDSTDTQYF
size: .; V: TRBV4-1; J: TRBJ2-2; D: .; DNA: TGCGCCAGCAGCCATTTATCAGGGGAGCCGTTTTTT; CDR3: CASSHLSGEPFF
size: .; V: TRBV29-1; J: TRBJ1-3; D: .; DNA: TGCAGCGTTGCGGGGGACTCTGCAAACACCATATATTTT; CDR3: CSVAGDSANTIYF
size: .; V: TRBV11-2; J: TRBJ2-3; D: TRBD2; DNA: TGTGCCAGCAGTTTTCCCAGCGGGGGGACATATACGCAGAATTTT; CDR3: CASSFPSGGTYTQNF
size: .; V: TRBV6-1; J: TRBJ1-1; D: .; DNA: TGTGCCCGCAGTGCCCAGGGGAAGGGAAACTGGAGAAGGAACACTGAAGTTTTCTTT; CDR3: CARSAQGKGNWRRNTEVFF
size: .; V: TRBV24-1; J: TRBJ2-3; D: .; DNA: TGTGCCACCAGTGATTGGGGACCGCAGTATTTT; CDR3: CATSDWGPQYF
size: .; V: TRBV11-2; J: TRBJ2-7; D: TRBD1; DNA: TGTGCCAGCGGCTTCGGGACAGGGCCCTACGGGCAGTACTTC; CDR3: CASGFGTGPYGQYF
size: .; V: TRBV13; J: TRBJ1-3; D: .; DNA: TGTGCCAGTAGCGGGCGGGCAGTTGGAAACACCATATATTTT; CDR3: CASSGRAVGNTIYF
size: .; V: TRBV4-3; J: TRBJ1-4; D: .; DNA: TGCGCCAGCAACCAAGACGGTGCGACTAATGAAAAAATGTTTTTT; CDR3: CASNQDGATNEKMFF
size: .; V: TRBV12-3/TRBV12-4; J: TRBJ2-5; D: TRBD2; DNA: TGTGCCAGCAGTCCGACTAGCGACGCGATGGAGACCCAGTACTTC; CDR3: CASSPTSDAMETQYF
size: .; V: TRBV11-3; J: TRBJ2-1; D: .; DNA: TGTGCCAGCAGCTTAGGTCGACTAGTGGGTGTAGGTAATGAGCAGTTCTTC; CDR3: CASSLGRLVGVGNEQFF
size: .; V: TRBV7-9; J: TRBJ2-7; D: .; DNA: TGTGCCAGCAGCCCTCAGGAGGGGGTCCACGAGCAGTACTTC; CDR3: CASSPQEGVHEQYF
size: .; V: TRBV19; J: TRBJ2-1; D: TRBD1; DNA: TGTGCCAGTATCCGGGACAGGGGTGGTGAGCAGTTCTTC; CDR3: CASIRDRGGEQFF
size: .; V: TRBV4-3; J: TRBJ2-1; D: .; DNA: TGCGTCAACAGCCAGGTGGGAAGGCTAGCCAATGAGCAGTTCTTC; CDR3: CVNSQVGRLANEQFF
size: .; V: TRBV10-3; J: TRBJ2-1; D: .; DNA: TGTGCCATCAGTGAAGAGGAGAATGAGCAGTTCTTC; CDR3: CAISEEENEQFF
size: many; V: TRBV20-1; J: TRBJ2-5; D: .; DNA: TGCAGTGCTAGAGATATCACTGGAAGGGAAGAGACCCAGTACTTC; CDR3: CSARDITGREETQYF
size: .; V: TRBV6-4; J: TRBJ2-1; D: TRBD2; DNA: TGTACCAGCACTGACTCCGGACTAGCGGGGGGATATGAGCAGTTCTTC; CDR3: CTSTDSGLAGGYEQFF
size: .; V: TRBV18; J: TRBJ2-7; D: .; DNA: TGTGTCAGCTCACGGTACTCCGAACTCGCCTACGAGCAGTACTTC; CDR3: CVSSRYSELAYEQYF
size: few; V: TRBV11-2; J: TRBJ2-3; D: .; DNA: TGTGCCAGCAGCTTAGGCTGGAGAACAGATACGCAGTATTTT; CDR3: CASSLGWRTDTQYF
size: .; V: TRBV20-1; J: TRBJ2-7; D: TRBD1; DNA: TGCAGTGGTAGACCGAAAGGACAGGGTTTTTCCTCCGAGCAGCACTTC; CDR3: CSGRPKGQGFSSEQHF
size: once; V: TRBV20-1; J: TRBJ1-6; D: .; DNA: TGCAGTGCTATCCGGGGCAGGGACGGGTCACGCCTCAACTTT; CDR3: CSAIRGRDGSRLNF
size: .; V: TRBV13; J: TRBJ2-7; D: .; DNA: TGTGCCAGCAGCATGAGGGGGAGCCTGTACGAGCAGTACTTC; CDR3: CASSMRGSLYEQYF
size: .; V: TRBV6-1; J: TRBJ1-3; D: .; DNA: TGTGCCAGCAGAGCTCGTCACAGGAGGGGAGACACCATATATTTT; CDR3: CASRARHRRGDTIYF
size: .; V: TRBV7-9; J: TRBJ2-1; D: .; DNA: TGTGCCGCCCCCTGGGGGAGGAATGAGCAGTTCTTC; CDR3: CAAPWGRNEQFF
size: .; V: TRBV6-5; J: TRBJ2-7; D: TRBD2; DNA: TGTGCCAGCATTTACTACTGGGGCGGGGACTACGAGCAATACTTC; CDR3: CASIYYWGGDYEQYF
size: .; V: TRBV10-1; J: TRBJ2-3; D: .; DNA: TGCGCCAGCAGTGAGGTGGCCGGGACCCACAGCACAGATATGCAATATTTT; CDR3: CASSEVAGTHSTDMQYF
size: .; V: TRBV6-5; J: TRBJ2-6; D: TRBD2; DNA: TGTGCCTGCGGCCTAGCGGGAGCAAGCTCTGGGGCCAACGTCCTGACTTTC; CDR3: CACGLAGASSGANVLTF
size: .; V: TRBV4-2; J: TRBJ2-3; D: .; DNA: TGTGCAAGCAGCCCAGTTTTTCCGAGCACAGATACGCAGTATTTT; CDR3: CASSPVFPSTDTQYF
size: .; V: TRBV2; J: TRBJ1-5; D: TRBD1; DNA: TGTGTCAGCAGGGGGGACGGGGGAAGGTACAATCAGCCCCAGCATTTT; CDR3: CVSRGDGGRYNQPQHF
size: .; V: TRBV20-1; J: TRBJ2-5; D: TRBD1; DNA: TGCAGTGCTAGAGTGGGACAGGGCCAAGAGACCAACTACTTC; CDR3: CSARVGQGQETNYF
size: .; V: TRBV7-2; J: TRBJ2-5; D: TRBD2; DNA: TGTGCCAGCAGCCCCTATAGCGGGGGGCAACAAGAGACCCAGTACTTC; CDR3: CASSPYSGGQQETQYF
size: .; V: TRBV11-2; J: TRBJ1-1; D: .; DNA: TGTGCCAGGAGCTTACTTGGGAGGGGCACTGAAGCTATCTTT; CDR3: CARSLLGRGTEAIF
size: .; V: TRBV11-2; J: TRBJ1-1; D: .; DNA: TGTGCGAGCCTACCGGGACACCAGAGCACTGAAGCGTTCTTT; CDR3: CASLPGHQSTEAFF
size: .; V: TRBV20-1; J: TRBJ2-5; D: .; DNA: TGCAGTGCTTGGACATTGGTTGGGGAGACCCAGTACTTC; CDR3: CSAWTLVGETQYF
size: .; V: TRBV11-2; J: TRBJ2-6; D: TRBD1; DNA: TGTGCCAGCAACTTACTTCCAAAGGACAGGCATTCTGGGGCCAACGTCCTGACTTTC; CDR3: CASNLLPKDRHSGANVLTF
size: .; V: TRBV29-1; J: TRBJ1-1; D: .; DNA: TGCGGCGCTCGGTACACTGAAGCTTTCTTT; CDR3: CGARYTEAFF